This TCR beta chain was observed in a study of radiation and T cells in renal cell carcinoma. For this clone: Its cognate antigen is unknown.

Time point denoted: blood 4 weeks post-SBRT, at nephrectomy. As for treatment: 15 Gy SBRT to primary tumor, nephrectomy 4 weeks later. Nephrectomy followed 15 Gy stereotactic body radiation by 4 weeks. Here immunoSEQ multiplex PCR was the method, and the copy in TCRdb shows in-frame clones only, minus some. The table records roughly 160,000 clones, 88% of them present only once. The V and J ends lost 6 bases and 4 bases respectively, with 10 bases between them. Germline V CDR1 and CDR2: MGHDK, SYGVNS. There are 12 residues in the CDR3. Study-wide points: Top tumor clonotypes rose in blood 2 weeks post-radiation, then contracted.

Specimen: blood, collected from a patient whose treatment included radiotherapy and nephrectomy. The V and J genes are TRBV25-1 and TRBJ2-7; no reliable D call. This sequence originates from a woman between 45 and 65 years old with renal cell carcinoma. CDR3 sequence reads: CASRDREYEQYF. CDR3 coding DNA: TGTGCCAGCAGGGATAGAGAATACGAGCAGTACTTC.